This TCR beta chain was identified during a study of CD8 T cells in ankylosing spondylitis. Findings and caveats of the study: One TCR beta motif, made up of under ten highly homologous variants, appeared characteristic of ankylosing spondylitis blood. Earlier reports found some motif variants in synovial fluid and blood in reactive arthritis. The authors reported significant enrichment of disease-linked clones in matched ankylosing spondylitis synovial fluid. Disease-associated clonotypes exhibited CD8+ identity and were relatively infrequent in peripheral blood.

As for this clonotype: Its antigen is unidentified.

Making use of molecular barcodes, quantitative 5'-RACE generated TCR beta libraries. From the 5' RACE reads, TCRdb called clonotypes with MiXCR, one entry per CDR3 protein. The profile covers approximately 540,000 distinct CDR3 sequences, with 10% to 15% appearing a single time and under 7.5% taken by the ten largest. The sequence came from a male donor with ankylosing spondylitis. The sequencing input was blood, either unsorted or a sorted T cell fraction (not recorded which).

The CDR3 region has the DNA TGTGCCAGCAGCCAAGATCGGCTGACAGATACGCAGTATTTT. This sequence encodes CASSQDRLTDTQYF. The chain is built from TRBV3-1 and TRBJ2-3; D is uncertain. Trimming left V 0 bases short and J 3 bases short, with 7 bases between. The CDR3 length is 14 residues. Germline V gene lookup returns CDR1 LGHDT and CDR2 YNNKEL (reference sequence).